This is a list of T cell receptor beta chains from one sample in a study of OX40 agonist ivuxolimab in advanced cancers. The assay was immunoSEQ multiplex PCR, and TCRdb's table has in-frame clones only and misses some. Counted here are about 82,000 clones, around four fifths occurring once; the ten biggest clones make up around 0.88%. The sequences come from CD4+ or CD8+ T cells sorted from blood, collected in a trial of the OX40 agonist ivuxolimab. The receptors originated from an adult with an advanced solid tumor such as melanoma, head and neck, liver or kidney cancer. The CDR3 runs from the conserved cysteine through the conserved F or W. D genes are given only for firm matches. Clone size is not always given. Where it is, it says once, few, many or a class for expanded clones.

v_gene	j_gene	abundance	d_gene	CDR3nt	CDR3aa
TRBV19	TRBJ2-2	.	.	TGTGCCAGTAGTGGGGCAGTAAACACCGGGGAGCTGTTTTTT	CASSGAVNTGELFF
TRBV7-9	TRBJ1-1	few	.	TGTGCCAGCAGCTTGGGGACGATGAACACTGAAGCTTTCTTT	CASSLGTMNTEAFF
TRBV2	TRBJ2-1	.	.	TGTGCCAGCAGTGGGGAATATGAGCAGTTCTTC	CASSGEYEQFF
TRBV13	TRBJ2-5	once	TRBD2	TGTGCCAGCAGCCCCCGACTAGCGGGGGGTGGTAAGACCCAGTACTTC	CASSPRLAGGGKTQYF
TRBV7-2	TRBJ2-4	.	.	TGTGCCAGCAGTCCCCCGGGGGCCAAAAACATTCAGTACTTC	CASSPPGAKNIQYF
TRBV7-3	TRBJ2-1	.	.	TGTGCCAGCAGCTTGACGGGGGAGAGGCGGTCAAATGAGCAGTTCTTC	CASSLTGERRSNEQFF
TRBV10-3	TRBJ2-1	.	TRBD1	TGTGCCATCAGTGCTGCCCCCGGGACAGGTAGCTCCTACAATGAGCAGTTCTTC	CAISAAPGTGSSYNEQFF
TRBV5-1	TRBJ1-1	.	TRBD1	TGCGCCAGCAGCGGCCCCCCGGGACAGTCTTTGGGGGCTGAAGCTTTCTTT	CASSGPPGQSLGAEAFF
TRBV12-5	TRBJ1-6	.	.	TGTGCTAGTGGTTTGGGGACTGAGAATTCACCCCTCCACTTT	CASGLGTENSPLHF
TRBV7-3	TRBJ2-2	few	.	TGTGCCAGCAGCTCGGTTACCGGGGAGCTGTTTTTT	CASSSVTGELFF
TRBV7-9	TRBJ1-1	.	.	TGTGCCAGCAGTTCCGACAGTAACACTGAAGCTTTCTTT	CASSSDSNTEAFF
TRBV6-4	TRBJ2-1	.	.	TGTGCCAGCAGCAGACAGGACCTTGGGGATGAGCAGTTCTTC	CASSRQDLGDEQFF
TRBV18	TRBJ1-1	.	.	TGTGCCAGCTCACCCAGAAGGTTAACTAGGGGTACTGAAGCTTTCTTT	CASSPRRLTRGTEAFF
TRBV5-4	TRBJ2-6	once	TRBD1	TGTGCCAGCAGCTTGGAGGACAGGGGGAGATCTGGGGCCAACGTCCTGACTTTC	CASSLEDRGRSGANVLTF
TRBV7-2	TRBJ1-3	.	.	TGTGCCAGCAGCTTATGGGAGTCCCTCGGAAACACCATATATTTT	CASSLWESLGNTIYF
TRBV5-4	TRBJ1-1	.	TRBD1	TGTGCCAGCAGTACCGGGACAGGGGGACGGAACACTGAAGCTTTCTTT	CASSTGTGGRNTEAFF
TRBV11-1	TRBJ2-2	.	TRBD1	TGTGCCAGCAGCACCCGGGACAGGGACGCCGGGGAGCTGTTTTTT	CASSTRDRDAGELFF
TRBV2	TRBJ2-7	few	.	TGTGCCAGTGCGGACGGATACTACGAGCAGTACTTC	CASADGYYEQYF
TRBV7-2	TRBJ2-3	once	.	TGTGCCAGCAGCTTGGGATTTGCGGGGTCCGGCACAGATACGCAGTATTTT	CASSLGFAGSGTDTQYF
TRBV7-2	TRBJ1-3	.	.	TGTGCCAGCAGTAGCGCAAGGGAGGGCCTCTCTGGAAACACCATATATTTT	CASSSAREGLSGNTIYF
TRBV6-1	TRBJ1-1	.	TRBD1	TGTGCCAGCAGTCACCGGGACAGCCACACTGAAGCTTTCTTT	CASSHRDSHTEAFF
TRBV18	TRBJ1-5	.	.	TGTGCCAGCTCACCTCCCGGAGGTAGCAATCAGCCCCAGCATTTT	CASSPPGGSNQPQHF
TRBV19	TRBJ2-5	.	.	TGTGCCAGTAGTACCAGATCTTTAGGGGTCCAAGAGACCCAGTACTTC	CASSTRSLGVQETQYF
TRBV29-1	TRBJ2-7	.	.	TGCAGCGTCCGGACGGGGACCTACGAGCAGTACTTC	CSVRTGTYEQYF
TRBV30	TRBJ1-2	.	TRBD1	TGTGCCTGGAGTCCCCACCCGTCCCGGAGCCGTCGGACAGGGGATGGCTACACCTTC	CAWSPHPSRSRRTGDGYTF
TRBV5-4	TRBJ2-2	.	.	TGTGCCAGCAGCTTGCAAGGGACCAACACCGGGGAGCTGTTTTTT	CASSLQGTNTGELFF
TRBV5-1	TRBJ1-6	.	.	TGCGCCAGCAGCTTGGCCGGGTCCAATTCACCCCTCCACTTT	CASSLAGSNSPLHF
TRBV5-6	TRBJ1-1	.	.	TGTGCCAGCAGCGCCCGGGATGAAGCTTTCTTT	CASSARDEAFF
TRBV9	TRBJ2-7	.	TRBD2	TGTGCCAGCAGCGTAGTGGCCAGCGGGGGGGCCCACGAGCAGTACTTC	CASSVVASGGAHEQYF
TRBV19	TRBJ1-6	.	.	TGTGCCAGTAGTACTTCGGAGGGTTCACCCCTCCACTTT	CASSTSEGSPLHF
TRBV19	TRBJ2-1	.	TRBD2	TGTGCCTCATGGTCCGGGGGGGACAATGAGCAGTTCTTC	CASWSGGDNEQFF
TRBV6-5	TRBJ1-1	.	.	TGTGCCAGCACCGATGCAGTGAACACTGAAGCTTTCTTT	CASTDAVNTEAFF
TRBV5-4	TRBJ2-3	.	TRBD2	TGTGCCAGTCGGACTAGCGGTACAGATACGCAGTATTTT	CASRTSGTDTQYF